This TCR beta chain stems from a study of T cell clonotyping in hematopoietic cell transplantation. General study results and limits: No sorting was done, leaving CD4 and CD8 contributions mixed.

To note about this clone: Antigen: not known.

The CDR3 totals 16 residues. V lost 5 bases and J 8 bases, leaving 24 bases between the germline ends. The germline CDR1 and CDR2 sequences are SGHAT and FQNNGV. Clones were sequenced by immunoSEQ multiplex PCR, and TCRdb holds only the in-frame ones, with some missing. The sample includes some 13,000 clones, approximately 88% of them seen just once. As to time point: recipient sample about 28 days before transplant, after cytoreduction. Recipients were bled about 28 days pretransplant and at posttransplant days 30, 100, 180. This TCR derives from a man in his fifties or sixties with acute myeloid leukemia. Some clones in this sample may be carry-over from other donors' samples. The genes are TRBV11-2 and TRBJ1-2, with D possibly TRBD1 on 5 matching bases. The source was peripheral blood mononuclear cells, collected before stem cell transplant. CDR3 sequence reads: CASSHRRLNPMGGYTF. CDR3 coding DNA: TGTGCCAGCAGCCACAGGCGACTGAACCCTATGGGAGGCTACACCTTC. Variable domain in full (rest from reference TRBV11-2 and TRBJ1-2): EAGVAQSPRYKIIEKRQSVAFWCNPISGHATLYWYQQILGQGPKLLIQFQNNGVVDDSQLPKDRFSAERLKGVDSTLKIQPAKLEDSAVYLCASSHRRLNPMGGYTFGSGTRLTVV.